This entry concerns a single TCR beta chain. Source study methods: Amplified reference gene primers provided the basis for estimating nucleated cell counts. The data were produced by immunoSEQ multiplex PCR, yet TCRdb's version contains in-frame clones alone and is incomplete. The DNA gave D and trimming, while V, J and clone size come from that table. This sample has about 140,000 clones, with around 83% found just once. The data are from a study of blood T cell repertoires in COVID-19. At the level of the study: Samples representing acute and convalescent COVID-19 were sourced from the United States, Italy and Spain. T cells, B-cell-depleted T cells, or PBMCs supplied cDNA or gDNA.

Deletions cut 5 bases from V and 6 bases from J, with 20 bases between. Germline V lookup: CDR1 SEHNR, CDR2 FQNEAQ (reference sequence). The CDR3 totals 17 residues. Seattle patient enrollment occurred during active infection, with longitudinal follow-up thereafter. The sequence was collected from a man in his thirties or forties with COVID-19, enrolled during active disease. This chain joins TRBV7-9 and TRBJ1-6; D is unclear. The sequenced material came from peripheral blood. In DNA form, the CDR3 reads TGTGCCAGCAGCCCCCCCGGCCGTGACACACTTAATTCACCCCTCCACTTT. This translates into CASSPPGRDTLNSPLHF.